Below, one T cell receptor (beta chain) is given with its context. With 5 bases removed from V and 8 bases from J, the gap between germline ends came to 10 bases. Germline CDR1 and CDR2: SGDLS and YYNGEE. The CDR3 is 11 amino acids. The record originates from a study of T cell changes during pregnancy in multiple sclerosis. The assay was immunoSEQ multiplex PCR, and TCRdb's table has in-frame clones only and misses some. Counted here are roughly 42,000 clones, more than 90% occurring once; the ten biggest clones make up 0.5%. V and J are TRBV9 and TRBJ1-2; tentatively, D is TRBD1 (6 bases). The source material was CD4+ T cells from peripheral blood mononuclear cells, sampled in the second trimester of pregnancy. This clonotype originated in a female donor in good health, enrolled as a control in a pregnancy study. This CDR3 reads CASRRQAGYTF. In DNA, the CDR3 is TGTGCCAGCAGACGACAGGCCGGCTACACCTTC. Supplemented by reference TRBV9 and TRBJ1-2, the full variable domain reads DSGVTQTPKHLITATGQRVTLRCSPRSGDLSVYWYQQSLDQGLQFLIQYYNGEERAKGNILERFSAQQFPDLHSELNLSSLELGDSALYFCASRRQAGYTFGSGTRLTVV.